These 8 T cell receptor beta chains were all obtained from the same sample, sequenced in a study of T cell repertoires and HLA-DP antigens. These receptors have no known antigen. TCRdb's table, derived via immunoSEQ multiplex PCR, lists solely in-frame clones and lacks some. Of over 60,000 clones in the sample, around four fifths were seen once. Sample: CD4+ T cells from PBMCs. All receptors derive from a man aged 55 to 70 in good health and CMV-seronegative.

This clone was counted a single time. This rearrangement joins TRBV7-3 to TRBJ2-3; D is unclear. This CDR3 has 16 residues. The ends were cut back, 5 bases at V and 1 base at J, with 16 bases in the middle. Germline-derived CDR1 and CDR2 are SGHTA and FQGTGA. CDR3 DNA: TGTGCCAGCAGCCCCGATTGGGGTACCCGCACAGATACGCAGTATTTT. Protein product: CASSPDWGTRTDTQYF.

CDR3: CASSGTSGVYNEQFF. The CDR3, as DNA: TGTGCCAGCTCCGGGACTAGCGGGGTTTACAATGAGCAGTTCTTC. The V and J genes are TRBV25-1 and TRBJ2-1; 13 bases are shared with TRBD2. Germline V gives CDR1 MGHDK, CDR2 SYGVNS. The trim removed 8 bases at V and 4 bases at J, leaving 5 bases unmatched. The length of the CDR3 is 15 residues.

V usage is TRBV5-4 and J usage is TRBJ2-7; TRBD1 is a possible D gene (6 bases). The CDR3 contains 13 residues. Trimming took off 4 bases at V and 3 bases at J, with 11 bases between the two ends. Per the germline V gene, CDR1 is SGHNT and CDR2 is YYREEE (reference sequence). CDR3 sequence: CASSEGHHYEQYF. DNA for the CDR3: TGTGCCAGCAGCGAGGGACACCACTACGAGCAGTACTTC.

This clone appeared a single time. The chain links TRBV11-2 to TRBJ1-2; 7 bases match TRBD1. In germline, CDR1 is SGHAT, CDR2 FQNNGV. The J segment lost 0 bases and the V segment lost 9 bases, leaving 10 bases of the junction unmatched. The CDR3 runs 15 residues. For the CDR3, the DNA is TGTGCCAGTGGACAGGAACCTACCACTAACTATGGCTACACCTTC. Translating gives CASGQEPTTNYGYTF.

The chain combines TRBV7-2 with TRBJ2-3; 12 bases are shared with TRBD2. Per the germline V gene, CDR1 is SGHTA and CDR2 is FQGNSA. Unmatched junction bases numbered 1, after V lost 5 bases and J lost 4 bases. The CDR3 has 14 amino acids. CDR3 region: CASSRTSGADTQYF. For the CDR3, the DNA is TGTGCCAGCAGCCGGACTAGCGGGGCAGATACGCAGTATTTT.

The genes are TRBV7-2 and TRBJ1-1, with a tentative D call TRBD1 (5 bases). Germline CDR1 and CDR2: SGHTA and FQGNSA. V was pared by 5 bases and J by 2 bases, with 12 bases between. The CDR3 is made up of 14 amino acids. The CDR3 region has the DNA TGTGCCAGCAGCGAGAGCGGGACTAACACTGAAGCTTTCTTT. This sequence encodes CASSESGTNTEAFF.

The chain recombines TRBV5-1 with TRBJ2-1; no firm D call. The V end lost 4 bases, the J end lost 0 bases, and 11 bases lay between the germline ends. This CDR3 spans 15 amino acids. The germline CDR1 and CDR2 sequences are SGHRS and YFSETQ. The CDR3 region is CASSLQVGSYNEQFF. The DNA for the CDR3 is TGCGCCAGCAGCCTTCAGGTGGGCTCCTACAATGAGCAGTTCTTC.

The chain has TRBV29-1 and TRBJ1-2; D ambiguous. The V end lost 0 bases, the J end lost 2 bases, and 16 bases lay between the germline ends. This CDR3 is 16 amino acids long. CDR1 is SQVTM, CDR2 ANQGSEA, per germline. CDR3 sequence reads: CSVEDKVSAVNYGYTF. The CDR3 DNA reads as TGCAGCGTTGAAGATAAAGTCTCGGCGGTCAACTATGGCTACACCTTC.